The present TCR beta chain was sequenced within a study of beta chain features in type 1 diabetes. Notes on the study in general: Sequencing from cDNA could over-represent high-TCR-expressing cells.

The length of the CDR3 is 16 residues. The V gene lost 4 bases and the J gene lost 1 base, with 12 bases spanning the gap. CDR1 and CDR2 from the germline V gene are SGHNT and YYREEE (reference sequence). Markers CD45RO/CCR7/CD25/CD127/CD95/CD27 served to sort CD4+ naive, central memory, regulatory and stem cell-like memory cells. This clone was counted between two and nine times. Its antigen remains unidentified. Reverse transcription of all isolated RNA meant that expressed TCRB transcripts were sequenced. This table comes from immunoSEQ multiplex PCR, and its TCRdb copy is limited to in-frame clones, with some not included. The sample records 860,000 or so clones, 17% being singletons.

The TCR originated in a woman aged 18-29 years in good health. The sample comprised naive CD4+ T cells from blood. This rearrangement joins TRBV5-4 to TRBJ2-6; D is possibly TRBD1 (6 bases). CDR3 sequence reads: CASSAPGQSGANVLTF. The CDR3 bases are TGTGCCAGCAGCGCCCCCGGACAGTCTGGGGCCAACGTCCTGACTTTC.